This TCR beta chain was obtained from a study of beta chain features in type 1 diabetes. The CDR3 consists of 17 residues. V dropped 1 base and J dropped 1; count of bases not matched to a gene: 11. The germline V gene has CDR1 GTSNPN and CDR2 SVGIG (reference sequence). On this clone: The antigen is undetermined.

Since all of the isolated RNA was reverse transcribed, expressed TCRB transcripts were what got sequenced. Repertoires were generated with immunoSEQ multiplex PCR, while TCRdb's copy carries only in-frame clones and drops some. The sample contains about 410,000 clones, more than 11% of which appear only once. General study findings and limits: Type 1 diabetes patients had VDJ junctions that carried fewer insertions and more deletions. Researchers report that Type 1 diabetes patients had moderately but significantly shorter TCRB CDR3s across all four CD4+ subsets.

The TCR was taken from a man younger than 40 in good health. Sequenced input: naive CD4+ T cells from blood. The V and J genes are TRBV30 and TRBJ2-3; 7 bases are a match to TRBD1. CDR3 sequence reads: CAWSGVRDRYRTDTQYF. CDR3 sequence (DNA): TGTGCCTGGAGTGGGGTGAGGGACAGATATCGCACAGATACGCAGTATTTT.